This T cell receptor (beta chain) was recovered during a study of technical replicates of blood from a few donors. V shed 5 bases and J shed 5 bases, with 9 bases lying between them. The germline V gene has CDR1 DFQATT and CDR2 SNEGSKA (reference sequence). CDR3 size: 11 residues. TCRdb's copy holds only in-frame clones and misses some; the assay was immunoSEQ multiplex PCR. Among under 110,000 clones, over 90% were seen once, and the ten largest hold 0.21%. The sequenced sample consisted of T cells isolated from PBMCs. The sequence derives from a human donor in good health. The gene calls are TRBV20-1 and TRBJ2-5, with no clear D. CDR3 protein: CSALFSETQYF. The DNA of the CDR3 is TGCAGTGCTCTATTCTCGGAGACCCAGTACTTC.